This TCR beta chain comes out of a study of blood T cell repertoires in COVID-19. The overall study: Researchers got acute and convalescent COVID-19 samples from the United States, Italy and Spain.

The CDR3 loop spans 13 amino acids. V lost 7 bases and J lost 4, with 11 bases in between. From germline, CDR1 is SNHLY and CDR2 FYNNEI. Participant-reported clinical history was the basis for cohort assignment. The repertoire was sequenced with immunoSEQ multiplex PCR; TCRdb's copy has only in-frame clones and lacks some. The sample lists under 450,000 clones, 83% occurring once. Source material: PBMCs or T cells enriched from blood (not recorded which). This TCR came from a woman in her forties or fifties who had recovered from COVID-19. The V gene is TRBV2, the J gene TRBJ2-1; possibly TRBD2 for D (5 bases). The CDR3 sequence is CASKRADYNEQFF. The DNA of the CDR3 is TGTGCCAGCAAGAGGGCGGATTACAATGAGCAGTTCTTC.